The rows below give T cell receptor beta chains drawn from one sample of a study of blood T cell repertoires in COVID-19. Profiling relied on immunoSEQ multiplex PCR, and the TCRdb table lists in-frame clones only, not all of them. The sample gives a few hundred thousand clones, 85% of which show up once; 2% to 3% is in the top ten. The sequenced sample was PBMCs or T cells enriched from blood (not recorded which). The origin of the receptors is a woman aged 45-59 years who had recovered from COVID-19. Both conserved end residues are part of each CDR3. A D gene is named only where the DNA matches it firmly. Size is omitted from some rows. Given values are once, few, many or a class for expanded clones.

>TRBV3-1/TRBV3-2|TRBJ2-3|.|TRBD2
CASSQALVAGVSDTQYF
TGTGCCAGCAGCCAGGCTTTAGTAGCGGGAGTGTCAGATACGCAGTATTTT
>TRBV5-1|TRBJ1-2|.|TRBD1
CASSLGGGPTVYGYTF
TGCGCCAGCAGCTTGGGAGGGGGCCCCACTGTATATGGCTACACCTTC
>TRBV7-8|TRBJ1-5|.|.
CASSVRDFHQPQHF
TGTGCCAGCAGCGTCCGGGACTTTCATCAGCCCCAGCATTTT
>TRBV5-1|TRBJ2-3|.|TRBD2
CASSPRRTSGSTDTQYF
TGCGCCAGCAGCCCGAGAAGGACTAGCGGGAGCACAGATACGCAGTATTTT
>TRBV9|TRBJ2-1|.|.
CASIGPPKKRASDVDEQFF
TGTGCCAGCATCGGACCGCCTAAGAAACGGGCTAGCGACGTCGATGAGCAGTTCTTC
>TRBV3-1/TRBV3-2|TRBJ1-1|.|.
CASSLRSEAFF
TGTGCCAGCAGCCTGAGGTCTGAAGCTTTCTTT
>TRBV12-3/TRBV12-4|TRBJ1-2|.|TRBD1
CASSRQGGGYTF
TGTGCCAGCAGTCGACAGGGGGGCGGCTACACCTTC
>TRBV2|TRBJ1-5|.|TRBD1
CASEQGASSNQPQHF
TGTGCCAGCGAACAGGGGGCAAGTAGCAATCAGCCCCAGCATTTT
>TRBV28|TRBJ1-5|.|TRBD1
CASSLTGVGQPQHF
TGTGCCAGCAGTTTAACAGGGGTAGGCCAGCCCCAGCATTTT
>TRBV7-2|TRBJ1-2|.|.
CASSLGTQEYGYTF
TGTGCCAGCAGCCTCGGGACTCAAGAATATGGCTACACCTTC
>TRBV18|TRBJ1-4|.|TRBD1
CASSPGQGREKLFF
TGTGCCAGCTCGCCGGGACAGGGGCGTGAAAAACTGTTTTTT
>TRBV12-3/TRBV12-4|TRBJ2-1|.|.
CASSSYSYNEQFF
TGTGCCAGCAGTTCATACTCATACAATGAGCAGTTCTTC
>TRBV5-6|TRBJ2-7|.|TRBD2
CASSLVGLKSDEQYF
TGTGCCAGCAGCTTGGTGGGACTAAAGTCGGACGAGCAGTACTTC
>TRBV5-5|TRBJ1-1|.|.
CASSLGAGLGTEAFF
TGTGCCAGCAGCTTGGGTGCAGGGCTAGGCACTGAAGCTTTCTTT
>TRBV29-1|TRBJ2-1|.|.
CSVGHRGRADEQFF
TGCAGCGTTGGTCACAGGGGGAGGGCGGATGAGCAGTTCTTC
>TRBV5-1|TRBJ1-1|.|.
CASSAKDRNTEAFF
TGCGCCAGCAGCGCTAAGGACAGGAACACTGAAGCTTTCTTT
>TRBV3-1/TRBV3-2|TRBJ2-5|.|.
CASSQDLGAETQYF
TGTGCCAGCAGCCAAGATCTGGGGGCAGAGACCCAGTACTTC
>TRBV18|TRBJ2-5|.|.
CASSPGQKGATQYF
TGTGCCAGCTCACCAGGGCAAAAAGGGGCGACCCAGTACTTC
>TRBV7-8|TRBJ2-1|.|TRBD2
CASSHGGGRYNEQFF
TGTGCCAGCAGCCATGGGGGGGGAAGATACAATGAGCAGTTCTTC
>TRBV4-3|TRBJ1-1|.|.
CASSQLQGSGTEAFF
TGCGCCAGCAGCCAGTTACAGGGATCGGGGACTGAAGCTTTCTTT
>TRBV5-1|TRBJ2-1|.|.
CASATTGSNEQFF
TGCGCCAGCGCGACAACAGGATCCAATGAGCAGTTCTTC
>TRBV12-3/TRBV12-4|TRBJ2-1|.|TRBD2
CASSGGFYNEQFF
TGTGCCAGTAGCGGGGGGTTTTACAATGAGCAGTTCTTC
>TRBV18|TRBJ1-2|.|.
CASSPPGGITDGYTF
TGTGCCAGCTCACCACCGGGAGGGATCACAGATGGCTACACCTTC
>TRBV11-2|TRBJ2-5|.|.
CASSLDGYQETQYF
TGTGCCAGCAGCTTAGACGGGTACCAAGAGACCCAGTACTTC
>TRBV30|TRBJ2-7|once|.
CAWGPLEADSYEQYF
TGTGCCTGGGGGCCTCTCGAGGCAGACTCCTACGAGCAGTACTTC
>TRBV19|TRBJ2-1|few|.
CASSIGLLGREANEQFF
TGTGCCAGTAGTATCGGGCTTCTCGGCAGGGAAGCAAATGAGCAGTTCTTC
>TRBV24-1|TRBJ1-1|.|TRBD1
CATSDPGQGKAFF
TGTGCCACCAGTGATCCCGGACAGGGGAAAGCTTTCTTT
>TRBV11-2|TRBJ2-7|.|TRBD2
CASSAIWAGGSYEQYF
TGTGCCAGCAGCGCCATCTGGGCGGGAGGGTCCTACGAGCAGTACTTC
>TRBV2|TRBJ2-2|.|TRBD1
CASSKGQGANTGELFF
TGTGCCAGCAGTAAAGGACAGGGGGCGAACACCGGGGAGCTGTTTTTT
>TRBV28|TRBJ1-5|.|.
CASSLPGPQPQHF
TGTGCCAGCAGTTTACCAGGGCCTCAGCCCCAGCATTTT
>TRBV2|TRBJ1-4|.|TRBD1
CASRVGQVNEKLFF
TGTGCCAGCAGGGTGGGACAGGTTAATGAAAAACTGTTTTTT
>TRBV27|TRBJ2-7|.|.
CASSLRGYEQYF
TGTGCCAGCAGTTTAAGGGGCTACGAGCAGTACTTC
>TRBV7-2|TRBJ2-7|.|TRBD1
CASSSDRGVQYF
TGTGCCAGCAGCTCCGACAGGGGCGTGCAGTACTTC
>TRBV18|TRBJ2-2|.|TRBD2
CASSPLSSGSHSGELFF
TGTGCCAGCTCACCACTCTCTAGCGGGAGTCATTCCGGGGAGCTGTTTTTT
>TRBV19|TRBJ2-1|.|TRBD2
CASSITSGYNEQFF
TGTGCCAGTAGTATTACTAGCGGTTACAATGAGCAGTTCTTC
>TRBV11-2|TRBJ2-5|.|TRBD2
CASSTTGGSPGETQYF
TGTGCCAGCAGCACCACGGGGGGTAGCCCGGGCGAGACCCAGTACTTC
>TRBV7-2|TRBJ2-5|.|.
CASSLETGKETQYF
TGTGCCAGCAGCTTAGAAACAGGGAAAGAGACCCAGTACTTC
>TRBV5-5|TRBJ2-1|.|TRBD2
CASSPGLAAYNEQFF
TGTGCCAGCAGCCCGGGACTAGCGGCCTACAATGAGCAGTTCTTC
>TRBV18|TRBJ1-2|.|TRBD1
CASSLEGASYGYTF
TGTGCCAGCTCACTGGAGGGGGCAAGCTATGGCTACACCTTC
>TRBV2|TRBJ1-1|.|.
CASTEGVGDTEAFF
TGTGCCAGCACTGAGGGTGTAGGGGACACTGAAGCTTTCTTT
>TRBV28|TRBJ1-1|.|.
CASSLNRRNGGAFF
TGTGCCAGCAGTTTAAACCGTCGTAACGGGGGAGCTTTCTTT
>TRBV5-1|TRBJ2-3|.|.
CASSLVQGDTDTQYF
TGCGCCAGCAGCTTGGTTCAGGGTGACACAGATACGCAGTATTTT
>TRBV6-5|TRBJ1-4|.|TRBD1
CASNDRGLYEKLFF
TGTGCCAGCAACGACAGGGGGTTATATGAAAAACTGTTTTTT
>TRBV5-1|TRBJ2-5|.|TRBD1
CASSFPLGQSQETQYF
TGCGCCAGCAGCTTTCCATTGGGACAGAGCCAAGAGACCCAGTACTTC
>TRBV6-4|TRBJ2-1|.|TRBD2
CASSEAGSYNEQFF
TGTGCCAGCAGTGAAGCGGGGTCTTACAATGAGCAGTTCTTC
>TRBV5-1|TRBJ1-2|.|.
CASSLDRAYSNVFYGYTF
TGCGCCAGCAGCTTGGACAGGGCGTATTCTAACGTGTTCTACGGCTACACCTTC
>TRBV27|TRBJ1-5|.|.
CASSLSGATSQPQHF
TGTGCCAGCAGTTTATCGGGGGCTACCAGTCAGCCCCAGCATTTT
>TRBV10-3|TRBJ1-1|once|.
CAISESVNTEAFF
TGTGCCATCAGTGAATCTGTGAACACTGAAGCTTTCTTT
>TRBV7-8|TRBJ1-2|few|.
CATQRGGTGYTF
TGTGCCACCCAAAGAGGTGGAACTGGCTACACCTTC
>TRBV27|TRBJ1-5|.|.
CASSPRPDRYSNQPQHF
TGTGCCAGCAGTCCCCGGCCGGACAGATATAGCAATCAGCCCCAGCATTTT
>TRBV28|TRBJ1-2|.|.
CASSSRYGYTF
TGTGCCAGCAGTTCTCGCTATGGCTACACCTTC
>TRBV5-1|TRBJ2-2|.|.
CASSSQGTGELFF
TGCGCCAGCAGCTCTCAGGGAACCGGGGAGCTGTTTTTT